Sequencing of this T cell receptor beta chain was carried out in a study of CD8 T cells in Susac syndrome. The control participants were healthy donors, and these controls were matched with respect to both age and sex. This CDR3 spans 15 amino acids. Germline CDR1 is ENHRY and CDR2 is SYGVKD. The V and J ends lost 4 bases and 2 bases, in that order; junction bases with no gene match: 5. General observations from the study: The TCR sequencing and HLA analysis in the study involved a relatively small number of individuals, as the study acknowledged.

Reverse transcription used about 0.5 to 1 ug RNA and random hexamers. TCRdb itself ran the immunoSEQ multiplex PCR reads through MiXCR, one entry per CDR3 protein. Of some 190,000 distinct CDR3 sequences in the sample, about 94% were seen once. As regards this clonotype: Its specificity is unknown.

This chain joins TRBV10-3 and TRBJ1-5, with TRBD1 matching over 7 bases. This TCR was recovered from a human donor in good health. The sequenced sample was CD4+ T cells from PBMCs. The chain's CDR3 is CAISVRGDGNQPQHF. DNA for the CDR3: TGTGCCATCAGTGTCAGGGGGGATGGCAATCAGCCCCAGCATTTT.